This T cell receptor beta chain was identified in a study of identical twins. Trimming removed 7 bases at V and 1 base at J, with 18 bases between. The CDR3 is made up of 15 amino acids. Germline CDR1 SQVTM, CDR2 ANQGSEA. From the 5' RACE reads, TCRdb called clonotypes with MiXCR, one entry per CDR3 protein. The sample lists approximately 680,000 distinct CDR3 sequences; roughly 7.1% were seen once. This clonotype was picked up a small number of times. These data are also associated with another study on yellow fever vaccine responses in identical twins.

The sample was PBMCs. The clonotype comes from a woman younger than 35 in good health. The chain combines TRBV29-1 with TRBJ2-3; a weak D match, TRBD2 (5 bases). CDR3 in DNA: TGCAGCGGTGTGACCGCGAGGGTCCGCACAGATACGCAGTATTTT. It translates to CSGVTARVRTDTQYF.